These 8 T cell receptor beta chains share one sample of origin, sequenced in a study of cytomegalovirus exposure and HLA in healthy donors. The PCR made use of 60 Vbeta and 13 Jbeta primers. Libraries were prepared by immunoSEQ multiplex PCR; TCRdb keeps only in-frame clonotypes and omits some of them. The table lists around 130,000 clones, about 80% of them singletons, with 2.5% to 3% in the top ten. The source material was PBMCs. The receptors originated from a boy younger than 10 in good health and CMV-seronegative.

The V gene is TRBV6-9, the J gene TRBJ2-7, with TRBD1 matching 7 bases. The V segment lost 2 bases and the J segment 0 bases; nucleotides outside the gene matches: 1. CDR3 length: 14 amino acids. Per germline, CDR1 MNHGY and CDR2 SVAAGI. CDR3 sequence (DNA): TGTGCCAGCAGTTATCGGGACAGCTCCTACGAGCAGTACTTC. Amino acid sequence: CASSYRDSSYEQYF.

V gene TRBV7-2 combines with J gene TRBJ1-2; no clear D gene. The CDR3 spans 15 residues. Trimming left V 1 base short and J 7 bases short, with 16 bases between. In germline, CDR1 is SGHTA, CDR2 FQGNSA. The CDR3 nucleotides are TGTGCCAGCAGCTTAGTTGGGCAGTACCGTTTTGGCTACACCTTC. This encodes CASSLVGQYRFGYTF.

V usage is TRBV5-5 and J usage is TRBJ1-2; no clear D. Germline V gives CDR1 SGHKS, CDR2 YYEKEE (reference sequence). V gave up 2 bases and J gave up 7 bases, with 12 bases separating them. The CDR3 loop spans 13 amino acids. This chain's CDR3 is CASSFDPGLGYTF. The CDR3, as DNA: TGTGCCAGCAGCTTTGATCCAGGCCTTGGCTACACCTTC.

In this sample, this clone turned up a few times. This chain links TRBV6-5 with TRBJ1-2; 7 nucleotides align to TRBD1. CDR1 is MNHEY and CDR2 is SVGAGI in the germline V gene. The CDR3 covers 13 residues. V lost 5 bases to trimming and J lost 2 bases; unmatched junction nucleotides: 2. The DNA of the CDR3 is TGTGCCAGCAGTATACAGGGGAACTATGGCTACACCTTC. Amino acids: CASSIQGNYGYTF.

V usage is TRBV6-5 and J usage is TRBJ1-2, with a possible D match to TRBD1 (6 bases). This CDR3 comprises 14 residues. Trimming took off 7 bases at V and 4 bases at J, with 16 bases between the two ends. In germline, CDR1 is MNHEY, CDR2 SVGAGI. The chain's CDR3 is CASITTGIVYGYTF. CDR3 DNA sequence: TGTGCCAGCATTACTACAGGGATTGTCTATGGCTACACCTTC.

The table lists this clone with a few counts. This chain links TRBV7-9 with TRBJ2-7; the D gene is possibly TRBD1 (6 bases). This CDR3 has 14 residues. V shed 5 bases and J shed 3 bases, with 14 bases lying between them. Germline CDR1 and CDR2: SEHNR and FQNEAQ (reference sequence). The CDR3 DNA reads as TGTGCCAGCAGCCGGACAGTTAACCTCTACGAGCAGTACTTC. It is translated as CASSRTVNLYEQYF.

V is TRBV4-2 and J is TRBJ2-2; D gene unclear. Trimming stripped 4 bases from V and 2 bases from J, with 14 bases between. The CDR3 length is 16 residues. Germline assignment: CDR1 LGHNA and CDR2 YNFKEQ. The CDR3 nucleotides read TGTGCCAGCAGCCCAGACGAGCGAGGTAACACCGGGGAGCTGTTTTTT. Protein product: CASSPDERGNTGELFF.

The V gene is TRBV27, the J gene TRBJ2-1; D possibly corresponds to TRBD2 (5 bases). Germline values: CDR1 MNHEY, CDR2 SMNVEV (reference sequence). The CDR3 has 14 amino acids. V was cut by 3 bases and J by 1 base, with 7 bases left in between. CDR3 loop: CASSLRASYNEQFF. CDR3 DNA sequence: TGTGCCAGCAGTTTGAGGGCTTCCTACAATGAGCAGTTCTTC.